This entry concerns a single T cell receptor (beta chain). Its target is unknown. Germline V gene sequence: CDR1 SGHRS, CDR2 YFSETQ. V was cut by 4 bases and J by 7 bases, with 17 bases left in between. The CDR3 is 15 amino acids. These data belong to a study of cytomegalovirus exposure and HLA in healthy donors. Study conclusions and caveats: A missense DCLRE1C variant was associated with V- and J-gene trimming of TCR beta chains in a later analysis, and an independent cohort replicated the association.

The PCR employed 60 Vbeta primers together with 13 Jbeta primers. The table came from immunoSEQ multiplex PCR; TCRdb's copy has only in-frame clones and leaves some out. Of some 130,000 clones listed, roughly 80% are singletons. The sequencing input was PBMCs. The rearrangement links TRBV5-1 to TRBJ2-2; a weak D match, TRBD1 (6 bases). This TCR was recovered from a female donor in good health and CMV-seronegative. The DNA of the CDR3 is TGCGCCAGCAGCGTCCGGGACAAAGCCCACGGGGAGCTGTTTTTT. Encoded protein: CASSVRDKAHGELFF.